This TCR beta chain was observed in a study of shared clonotypes between healthy human individuals. Study context: Per donor, CD8 memory used one plate, CD8 naive used two, CD4 memory used three and CD4 naive used three.

Deep-level running was used for the assay. TCRdb's copy holds only in-frame clones and misses some; the assay was immunoSEQ multiplex PCR. The sample holds roughly 1,500,000 clones, 98% to 99% seen once. The CDR3 consists of 12 residues. CDR1 and CDR2 (germline): SGHTA, FQGNSA. The J segment lost 2 bases and the V segment lost 8 bases, leaving 3 bases of the junction unmatched. The TCR sequence derives from a man between 25 and 39 years old in good health. V usage is TRBV7-2 and J usage is TRBJ2-7; 7 bases fit TRBD1. The sequencing sample was made of naive CD4+ T cells sorted from blood. The subset is: CD45RA+ positively selected. CDR3 nucleotides: TGTGCCAGCCGACAGGGCCCCTACGAGCAGTACTTC. Protein: CASRQGPYEQYF.